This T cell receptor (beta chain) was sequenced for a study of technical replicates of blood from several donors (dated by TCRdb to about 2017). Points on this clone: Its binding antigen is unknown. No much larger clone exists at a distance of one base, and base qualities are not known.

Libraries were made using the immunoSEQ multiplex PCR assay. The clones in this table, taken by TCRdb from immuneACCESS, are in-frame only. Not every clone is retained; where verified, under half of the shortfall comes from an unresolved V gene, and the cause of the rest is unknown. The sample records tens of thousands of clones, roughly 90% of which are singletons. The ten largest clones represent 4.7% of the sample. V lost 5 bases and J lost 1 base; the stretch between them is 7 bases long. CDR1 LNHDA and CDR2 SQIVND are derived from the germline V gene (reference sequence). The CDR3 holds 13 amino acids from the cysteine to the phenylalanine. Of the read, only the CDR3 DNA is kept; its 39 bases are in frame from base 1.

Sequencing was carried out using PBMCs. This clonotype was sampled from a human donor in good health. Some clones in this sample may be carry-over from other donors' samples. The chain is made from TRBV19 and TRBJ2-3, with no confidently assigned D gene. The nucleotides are TGTGCCAGTAGTCCCCCCGGCACAGATACGCAGTATTTT. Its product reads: CASSPPGTDTQYF.